Listed below are T cell receptor beta chains from one sample, sequenced in a study of tumor-infiltrating lymphocytes in primary liver carcinoma. MiXCR, run by TCRdb on the multiplex PCR reads, gives a single entry per CDR3 protein. The data contain 100,000 to 150,000 distinct CDR3 sequences, approximately 70% of them singletons. The sample taken for sequencing was liver tumor tissue from sampling region 1. Receptors were obtained from a woman in her fifties or sixties with primary liver carcinoma and hepatitis B virus infection. The CDR3 runs from the conserved cysteine through the conserved F or W. The D gene is left open where the match is weak. Clone size is shown for a subset of rows, as once, few, many or a class of expanded clone.

j_call v_call clone_size d_call cdr3_aa cdr3_nt
TRBJ1-1 TRBV29-1 many TRBD1 CSVVRGQLNTEAFF TGCAGCGTTGTGAGGGGGCAGCTGAACACTGAAGCTTTCTTT
TRBJ2-1 TRBV11-2 NA NA CASSLGVERSYNEHFF TGTGCCAGTAGCTTGGGCGTCGAGAGGTCCTACAATGAGCACTTCTTC
TRBJ2-3 TRBV5-1 few TRBD2 CASSTLLTSGSADTQYF TGCGCCAGCAGCACTCTATTGACTAGCGGGAGCGCAGATACGCAGTATTTT
TRBJ2-1 TRBV11-3 NA NA CAISLGFGGLSYNEQFF TGTGCCATCAGCTTAGGGTTCGGCGGGCTCTCCTACAATGAGCAGTTTTTC
TRBJ1-1 TRBV5-4 NA NA CASSRGGEKTEAFF TGTGCCAGCAGCCGGGGCGGGGAGAAAACTGAAGCTTTCTTT
TRBJ2-1 TRBV11-2 NA TRBD2 CASSLGLAGDEHFF TGTGCCAGCAGCTTGGGGCTAGCGGGAGATGAGCACTTCTTC
TRBJ1-1 TRBV7-8 many NA CASSLHGKGDTEAFF TGTGCCAGCAGCTTACATGGGAAGGGTGACACTGAAGCTTTCTTT
TRBJ1-1 TRBV10-3 NA NA CAISESTGVDTKAFF TGTGCCATCAGTGAGTCGACGGGGGTGGACACTAAAGCTTTCTTT
TRBJ2-1 TRBV5-1 many TRBD2 CASSLVSGGPYNEQFF TGCGCCAGCAGCTTGGTTTCGGGAGGACCATACAATGAGCAGTTCTTC
TRBJ2-1 TRBV28 once TRBD2 CAISLSAGGFYYEQFF TGTGCCATCAGTTTATCAGCGGGAGGCTTTTACTATGAGCAGTTCTTC
TRBJ2-1 TRBV11-3 NA NA CASSTYGSTYNEQFF TGTGCTAGCAGCACTTACGGGAGTACCTACAATGAGCAGTTCTTC
TRBJ1-2 TRBV11-2 many NA CASTNTMDPDHGYTF TGTGCCAGCACGAACACAATGGACCCAGACCATGGCTACACCTTC
TRBJ1-1 TRBV6-6 many NA CASSYAGNMNTEAFF TGTGCCAGCAGTTACGCGGGGAACATGAACACTGAAGCTTTCTTT
TRBJ1-5 TRBV4-2 few TRBD1 CASSQDRQGPNQPQHF TGTGCCAGCAGCCAAGACCGACAGGGCCCCAATCAGCCCCAGCATTTT
TRBJ2-3 TRBV28 NA TRBD2 CASRAGTVAGASTDTQYF TGTGCCAGCAGAGCCGGGACGGTAGCGGGAGCTAGCACAGATACGCAGTATTTT
TRBJ2-2 TRBV29-1 NA TRBD1 CSARTGNIVELFF TGCAGCGCACGGACAGGCAACATCGTGGAGCTGTTTTTT
TRBJ2-2 TRBV2 NA NA CASSADTRELFF TGTGCCAGCAGTGCGGATACCCGGGAGCTGTTTTTT
TRBJ1-1 TRBV13 few NA CASSFRDTRRGAAFF TGTGCCAGCAGCTTCCGGGACACCCGAAGGGGGGCCGCTTTCTTT
TRBJ2-3 TRBV12-3/TRBV12-4 NA TRBD2 CASSLGGRAPDTQYF TGTGCCAGCAGTTTAGGCGGGAGGGCACCGGATACGCAGTATTTT
TRBJ2-1 TRBV20-1 many TRBD2 CSARSGRARNEQFF TGCAGTGCTAGGTCCGGGAGGGCCAGGAATGAGCAGTTCTTC
TRBJ2-3 TRBV12-3/TRBV12-4 NA NA CASSPSRPDTQYF TGTGCCAGCAGCCCCTCGAGGCCAGATACGCAGTATTTT
TRBJ2-5 TRBV11-2 NA NA CAGRPGWTQYF TGTGCCGGCAGACCAGGGTGGACCCAGTACTTC
TRBJ2-6 TRBV13 NA TRBD1 CASSPRQGVQSGGANVLSF TGTGCCAGCAGCCCCAGACAGGGGGTCCAATCGGGTGGGGCCAACGTCCTGTCTTTC
TRBJ1-3 TRBV7-8 NA NA CASSLRHGLSGYTIYF TGTGCCAGCAGCTTACGACATGGGCTCTCTGGATACACCATATATTTT
TRBJ2-5 TRBV11-1 NA TRBD1 CVSSADRALKYF TGTGTTAGCAGCGCGGACAGGGCCCTCAAGTACTTC
TRBJ2-3 TRBV11-1 once TRBD2 CTSSLKQRAGESRF TGTACCAGCAGCTTAAAGCAACGTGCGGGAGAGTCTCGCTTT
TRBJ2-7 TRBV6-1 NA NA CASSDPEGSSYEQYF TGTGCCAGCAGTGACCCAGAGGGAAGCTCCTACGAGCAGTACTTC
TRBJ2-1 TRBV4-1 many TRBD2 CASSQETSGDVNEQFF TGCGCCAGCAGCCAAGAGACTAGCGGGGATGTCAATGAGCAGTTCTTC
TRBJ1-2 TRBV11-2 NA NA CASSLQGLEGYAF TGTGCCAGCAGCCTCCAGGGGTTAGAAGGCTACGCCTTC
TRBJ2-2 TRBV5-1 few NA CASSIQQGYDGELFF TGCGCCAGCAGCATCCAACAGGGTTACGACGGGGAGCTGTTTTTT
TRBJ2-1 TRBV29-1 many TRBD2 CSVEDRSGSSYNEQFF TGCAGCGTTGAAGATCGGAGCGGGAGCTCCTACAATGAGCAGTTCTTC
TRBJ2-3 TRBV29-1 NA TRBD2 CSVINSGTRTDTQYF TGCAGCGTCATTAATAGCGGGACCAGAACAGATACGCAGTATTTT
TRBJ1-2 TRBV7-9 once NA CTSSGWAEGYGYTF TGTACCAGCAGCGGTTGGGCCGAGGGCTATGGCTACACCTTC
TRBJ2-7 TRBV5-4 few NA CASSPRGGGGTYEQYF TGTGCCAGCAGCCCCCGCGGAGGGGGCGGCACCTACGAGCAGTACTTC
TRBJ1-6 TRBV28 NA NA CASSSLALIDNSPLHF TGTGCCAGCAGTTCCCTTGCCCTCATAGACAATTCACCCCTCCACTTT
TRBJ2-5 TRBV4-2 many TRBD1 CASSLTGGAVETQYF TGTGCCAGCAGCCTGACAGGGGGCGCGGTAGAGACCCAGTACTTC
TRBJ2-1 TRBV11-1 NA TRBD1 CASGLSVQGFDEQFF TGTGCCAGCGGCCTATCGGTACAGGGGTTCGATGAGCAGTTCTTC
TRBJ2-3 TRBV7-9 NA NA CASSIGHFDPPTSTDTQYF TGTGCCAGCAGCATTGGACATTTCGATCCCCCAACTAGCACAGATACGCAGTATTTT
TRBJ1-1 TRBV5-5 NA TRBD1 CASSRDRAGTEAFF TGTGCCAGCAGCCGGGACAGGGCCGGGACTGAAGCTTTCTTT
TRBJ2-2 TRBV9 NA NA CASTKGNTWELFF TGTGCCAGCACTAAGGGGAACACCTGGGAGCTGTTTTTT
TRBJ1-1 TRBV6-2/TRBV6-3 NA NA CASHRQITEAFF TGTGCTAGCCACAGACAGATCACTGAAGCTTTCTTT
TRBJ2-6 TRBV4-2 NA NA CASRDSSGANVLAF TGTGCCAGCCGCGACTCCTCCGGGGCCAACGTCCTGGCTTTC
TRBJ1-1 TRBV6-1 NA NA CAGSENLGTEAFF TGTGCCGGCAGTGAGAACCTGGGTACTGAAGCTTTCTTT
TRBJ2-7 TRBV29-1 NA NA CSARSCGEQYF TGTAGCGCTAGGAGCTGTGGCGAGCAGTACTTC
TRBJ1-1 TRBV4-1 many TRBD1 CASSLDREVGLKAFF TGCGCCAGCAGCCTGGACAGGGAAGTTGGACTGAAAGCTTTCTTT
TRBJ2-1 TRBV6-5 NA NA CASSYSGTRVNEQFF TGTGCCAGCAGTTACTCCGGGACAAGGGTCAATGAGCAGTTCTTC
TRBJ2-7 TRBV6-1 many TRBD2 CASSPVTSGRHEQYF TGTGCCAGCAGCCCTGTGACTAGCGGGAGGCACGAGCAGTACTTC
TRBJ2-1 TRBV29-1 NA TRBD2 CSEGTSSYNGQFF TGCAGCGAGGGGACTAGCAGCTACAATGGGCAGTTCTTC
TRBJ1-1 TRBV12-3/TRBV12-4 many NA CASSLARPPDAGEAFF TGTGCCAGCAGTTTAGCGCGGCCCCCTGACGCGGGTGAAGCTTTCTTT
TRBJ2-7 TRBV28 NA NA CASSFRRDGEQYF TGTGCCAGCAGTTTCAGGAGGGACGGCGAGCAGTACTTC
TRBJ1-1 TRBV30 many TRBD1 CAWSVWPGGALYTEAFF TGTGCCTGGAGTGTATGGCCAGGGGGCGCCCTGTACACTGAAGCTTTCTTT
TRBJ2-7 TRBV11-2 NA NA CTSSLGSGASGSEHYF TGTACCAGCAGCTTAGGATCGGGGGCTAGCGGCTCCGAGCATTACTTC
TRBJ2-5 TRBV5-1 once TRBD2 CASSLAGRACETQYF TGCGCCAGCAGCTTGGCCGGGAGGGCGTGTGAGACCCAGTACTTC
TRBJ1-2 TRBV28 NA NA CASSFVGPHGYTF TGTGCCAGCAGTTTTGTAGGGCCGCATGGCTACACCTTC
TRBJ2-3 TRBV29-1 NA TRBD2 CSVALTGGRGDTQYF TGCAGCGTCGCCCTAACGGGAGGGCGGGGAGATACACAGTATTTT
TRBJ2-7 TRBV10-2 NA NA CASIRTACYEQYF TGCGCCAGCATTAGGACAGCTTGCTACGAGCAGTACTTC